This is a list of T cell receptor beta chains from one sample in a study of naive and memory T cell subsets. TCRdb called the UMI-ligation and nested PCR reads again in MiXCR, with one record for every CDR3 protein. Of under 35,000 distinct CDR3 sequences in the sample, about a fifth were seen once. The sequencing input was effector memory CD4+ T cells from blood. These TCRs come from a human donor in good health. Both conserved end residues are trimmed from each CDR3. Where a row states a size, it is once, few, many or the class of an expanded clone; other rows omit it.

j_call: TRBJ2-1
v_call: TRBV6-5
clone_size: -
cdr3_aa: ASSYSQGPPF

j_call: TRBJ2-1
v_call: TRBV11-3
clone_size: -
cdr3_aa: ASSGDRGANEQF

j_call: TRBJ1-1
v_call: TRBV28
clone_size: many
cdr3_aa: ASSAQLGQHTEAF

j_call: TRBJ1-5
v_call: TRBV28
clone_size: many
cdr3_aa: ASSLMHQPQH

j_call: TRBJ2-5
v_call: TRBV10-3
clone_size: -
cdr3_aa: AISTDWGQWETQY

j_call: TRBJ1-5
v_call: TRBV6-5
clone_size: few
cdr3_aa: ASSYTGLTGGNQPQH

j_call: TRBJ2-1
v_call: TRBV7-3
clone_size: few
cdr3_aa: ASSTQGLAGVQEQF

j_call: TRBJ1-5
v_call: TRBV19
clone_size: few
cdr3_aa: ASGNNQPQH

j_call: TRBJ2-3
v_call: TRBV30
clone_size: -
cdr3_aa: AWGLAGGTDTQY

j_call: TRBJ2-7
v_call: TRBV29-1
clone_size: medium-sized
cdr3_aa: SVNRDYEQY

j_call: TRBJ1-3
v_call: TRBV5-1
clone_size: many
cdr3_aa: ASSLDGSGNTIY

j_call: TRBJ2-1
v_call: TRBV7-2
clone_size: -
cdr3_aa: ASSRRTSGGGSYNEQF

j_call: TRBJ2-1
v_call: TRBV20-1
clone_size: -
cdr3_aa: SAIGLAVQF

j_call: TRBJ1-1
v_call: TRBV2
clone_size: few
cdr3_aa: ASSFLGQNTEAF

j_call: TRBJ2-2
v_call: TRBV9
clone_size: -
cdr3_aa: ASSPRSTGELF

j_call: TRBJ2-3
v_call: TRBV7-2
clone_size: few
cdr3_aa: ASSFGLASDTQY

j_call: TRBJ1-3
v_call: TRBV6-6
clone_size: -
cdr3_aa: ASSSSQGRNTIY

j_call: TRBJ1-1
v_call: TRBV29-1
clone_size: few
cdr3_aa: SVGQLNTEAF

j_call: TRBJ2-7
v_call: TRBV6-1
clone_size: many
cdr3_aa: ASNTAGTGAYEQY

j_call: TRBJ1-1
v_call: TRBV6-5
clone_size: few
cdr3_aa: ASSYSFLGDTEAF

j_call: TRBJ1-1
v_call: TRBV11-2
clone_size: many
cdr3_aa: ASSFPQGARTEAF

j_call: TRBJ2-5
v_call: TRBV7-8
clone_size: -
cdr3_aa: ASNSASGQGSETQY

j_call: TRBJ2-1
v_call: TRBV27
clone_size: -
cdr3_aa: ASSFIGRTSGRGNEQF